The 25 T cell receptor beta chains in this list originate from one sample, sequenced in a study of TIL therapy for anti-PD-1-resistant metastatic lung cancer. This was the immunoSEQ v3 assay. The repertoire was sequenced with immunoSEQ multiplex PCR; TCRdb's copy has only in-frame clones and lacks some. The data contain approximately 2,600 clones, around 69% of them seen just once; the ten biggest clones take up approximately 16%. Time point of the sample: pre-treatment sample, taken before nivolumab and TIL therapy. The tumor samples were excised metastases, mostly pleural nodules or supraclavicular lymph nodes. Sequencing was performed on tumor tissue, taken at baseline. All receptors come from a person between 25 and 80 years old with non-small cell lung cancer. Some clones in this sample may be carry-over from other donors' samples.

In DNA form, the CDR3 reads TGTGCCACCAGCAGAGCTTATGCAGGGGGCATTGGTAATGAGCAGTTCTTC. This sequence encodes CATSRAYAGGIGNEQFF. This chain connects TRBV15 to TRBJ2-1, with 8 bases that match TRBD1. Germline V gene sequence: CDR1 LNHNV, CDR2 YYDKDF (reference sequence). Germline trimming cut 1 base from V and 7 bases from J; bases unmatched to any gene: 12. CDR3 length: 17 amino acids.

This clone was observed a handful of times. The chain recombines TRBV11-2 with TRBJ1-2; tentative D call: TRBD1 (6 bases). This CDR3 has 14 amino acids. From germline, CDR1 is SGHAT and CDR2 FQNNGV. Trimming took off 5 bases at V and 8 bases at J, with 18 bases between the two ends. The CDR3 sequence: CASSPTGTPLGYTF. The CDR3 DNA follows: TGTGCCAGCAGCCCCACCGGGACACCCCTGGGCTACACCTTC.

In regard to this clone: The sample contains more than one DNA sequence encoding this CDR3. The chain is built from TRBV18 and TRBJ1-2, with 11 bases matching TRBD1. The CDR3 has 13 residues. CDR1 and CDR2 (germline): KGHSH, LQKENI. Trimming removed 6 bases from V and 7 bases from J; junction bases left unmatched: 4. CDR3 loop: CASSAGTGGGYTF. CDR3 in DNA: TGTGCCAGCTCGGCCGGGACAGGGGGTGGCTACACCTTC.

This clone showed up just once. This chain uses TRBV20-1 with TRBJ2-7; 7 nucleotides align to TRBD2. Germline loops: CDR1 DFQATT, CDR2 SNEGSKA (reference sequence). The CDR3 loop spans 11 amino acids. Germline trimming cut 6 bases from V and 6 bases from J; bases unmatched to any gene: 5. Here the CDR3 DNA reads TGCAGTGCCCTGGGGGGGAGCGAGCAGTACTTC. This gives the protein CSALGGSEQYF.

This sequence joins TRBV19 and TRBJ2-2; tentatively, D is TRBD2 (6 bases). There are 15 residues in the CDR3. The germline V gene has CDR1 LNHDA and CDR2 SQIVND (reference sequence). The ends were cut back, 4 bases at V and 1 base at J, with 10 bases in the middle. In nucleotides, the CDR3 is TGTGCCAGTAGTAGGGGGGACTTGAACACCGGGGAGCTGTTTTTT. Residues: CASSRGDLNTGELFF.

The chain employs TRBV2 and TRBJ1-4; possibly TRBD1 for D (5 bases). Trimming removed 8 bases from V and 7 bases from J, with 11 bases in between. The CDR3 loop spans 12 amino acids. Germline V CDR1 and CDR2: SNHLY, FYNNEI. CDR3 in amino acids: CASSGIGEKLFF. The CDR3, as DNA: TGTGCCAGCTCAGGGATTGGTGAAAAACTGTTTTTT.

The gene calls are TRBV6-6 and TRBJ1-1, with a tentative D call TRBD1 (5 bases). Trimming took off 4 bases at V and 9 bases at J, with 18 bases between the two ends. CDR3 length: 14 residues. Germline CDR1 MNHNY, CDR2 SVGAGI (reference sequence). The CDR3 DNA sequence: TGTGCCAGCAGTTCCCGGGACCGACTTGGGAAAGCTTTCTTT. This codes for CASSSRDRLGKAFF.

This clone was detected only a few times. This chain uses TRBV5-1 with TRBJ1-6; D unclear. This CDR3 comprises 16 residues. Germline values: CDR1 SGHRS, CDR2 YFSETQ. V lost 2 bases to trimming and J lost 7 bases, with 16 bases between them. The CDR3 DNA reads TGCGCCAGCAGCTTACTCGACCCGGGCCTCAATTCACCCCTCCACTTT. It codes for CASSLLDPGLNSPLHF.

The chain couples TRBV9 to TRBJ1-2; tentatively, D is TRBD1 (6 bases). Germline CDR1 is SGDLS and CDR2 is YYNGEE. Trimming removed 4 bases from V and 4 bases from J, with 11 bases in between. The CDR3 loop spans 13 amino acids. CDR3 loop: CASSQGQLYGYTF. As DNA, the CDR3 is TGTGCCAGCAGCCAAGGACAGCTCTATGGCTACACCTTC.

J is TRBJ1-2 and V is TRBV6-1; D is possibly TRBD1 (6 bases). V was cut by 1 base and J by 8 bases, with 14 bases left in between. This CDR3 is 14 amino acids long. Germline V CDR1 and CDR2: MNHNS, SASEGT. For the CDR3, the DNA is TGTGCCAGCAGTGAAGGATCGGGGGCCGCCGGCTACACCTTC. The encoded protein is CASSEGSGAAGYTF.

This rearrangement joins TRBV6-5 to TRBJ1-2, with 7 bases lining up with TRBD1. Germline trimming cut 2 bases from V and 3 bases from J; bases unmatched to any gene: 9. The CDR3 sequence is 16 residues long. Germline CDR1 is MNHEY and CDR2 is SVGAGI. This chain's CDR3 is CASSYRRGHVYYGYTF. In DNA form, the CDR3 reads TGTGCCAGCAGTTACAGAAGGGGGCATGTGTACTATGGCTACACCTTC.

The V call is TRBV4-1, the J call TRBJ1-3; 11 nucleotides align to TRBD1. Looked up from germline, CDR1 is MGHRA and CDR2 is YSYEKL. V lost 1 base to trimming and J lost 8 bases; unmatched junction nucleotides: 4. There are 15 residues in the CDR3. The CDR3 nucleotides read TGCGCCAGCAGCCAAGCGGGACAGGGGGTGGACACCATATATTTT. Encoded protein: CASSQAGQGVDTIYF.

V gene TRBV11-2 combines with J gene TRBJ2-1; 10 positions match TRBD2. V trimming: 5 bases; J trimming: 2 bases; junction bases outside the gene matches: 3. Per the germline V gene, CDR1 is SGHAT and CDR2 is FQNNGV. This CDR3 contains 15 residues. The CDR3 loop is CASSLTSGPYNEQFF. The CDR3 nucleotides are TGTGCCAGCAGCCTGACTAGCGGGCCCTACAATGAGCAGTTCTTC. The full variable domain, rest sourced from reference TRBV11-2 and TRBJ2-1, is EAGVAQSPRYKIIEKRQSVAFWCNPISGHATLYWYQQILGQGPKLLIQFQNNGVVDDSQLPKDRFSAERLKGVDSTLKIQPAKLEDSAVYLCASSLTSGPYNEQFFGPGTRLTVL.

The rearrangement uses TRBV5-4 and TRBJ1-2; D gene unclear. CDR3 length equals 15 residues. Per the germline V gene, CDR1 is SGHNT and CDR2 is YYREEE (reference sequence). Between the trimmed V and J ends, which lost 0 bases and 6 bases, there was a span of 15 bases. CDR3 residues: CASSLGVTAGDGYTF. The CDR3 DNA is TGTGCCAGCAGCTTGGGGGTCACCGCCGGGGATGGCTACACCTTC.

The chain links TRBV11-2 to TRBJ2-1, with 9 nucleotides matching TRBD1. Trimming at V came to 5 bases and at J to 6 bases, leaving 8 bases not matched to a gene. The V gene's germline CDR1 is SGHAT and CDR2 FQNNGV. The CDR3 loop spans 15 amino acids. Here the CDR3 reads CASSRVGTGTNEQFF. The CDR3 DNA follows: TGTGCCAGCAGCCGAGTGGGGACAGGGACCAATGAGCAGTTCTTC.

The chain combines TRBV7-8 with TRBJ1-5; TRBD1 might be the D (6 bases). This CDR3 contains 15 residues. Trimming shortened V by 1 base and J by 2 bases, and 9 bases separated the two germline ends. CDR1 SGHVS and CDR2 FQNEAQ come from the germline V gene. CDR3 sequence (DNA): TGTGCCAGCAGCTTAGGGACAGACGGCAATCAGCCCCAGCATTTT. It specifies CASSLGTDGNQPQHF.

This clone is a singleton in its sample. The chain couples TRBV4-2 to TRBJ2-4; 9 bases map to TRBD1. The length of the CDR3 is 16 residues. CDR1 and CDR2 (germline): LGHNA, YNFKEQ. V shed 0 bases and J 7 bases; nucleotides not matched to a gene: 7. CDR3 in DNA: TGTGCCAGCAGCCAAGATCACGGGACAGGGCGGAACATTCAGTACTTC. Its protein product is CASSQDHGTGRNIQYF.

The chain recombines TRBV30 with TRBJ1-1; the D gene is possibly TRBD1 (5 bases). Germline V CDR1 and CDR2: GTSNPN, SVGIG (reference sequence). The CDR3 runs 12 residues. V lost 3 bases and J 1 base, leaving 6 bases between the germline ends. DNA of the CDR3: TGTGCCTGGAGGGGGGAGAACACTGAAGCTTTCTTT. This gives the protein CAWRGENTEAFF.

The chain is built from TRBV30 and TRBJ1-3, with D possibly TRBD1 on 6 matching bases. The CDR3 length is 13 residues. Trimming took 4 bases from V and 7 from J, leaving 14 bases between them. CDR1 is GTSNPN, CDR2 SVGIG, per germline (reference sequence). CDR3 protein: CAWTRGRGNTIYF. CDR3 sequence (DNA): TGTGCCTGGACTAGAGGGAGGGGGAACACCATATATTTT.

The rearrangement uses TRBV2 and TRBJ1-2; no definite D call. The CDR3 sequence is 13 residues long. The ends were cut back, 11 bases at V and 0 bases at J, with 13 bases in the middle. Germline lookup yields CDR1 SNHLY and CDR2 FYNNEI. The CDR3 loop is CAFPVSSNYGYTF. The CDR3, as DNA: TGTGCCTTCCCGGTCAGTTCTAACTATGGCTACACCTTC.

This chain joins TRBV11-2 and TRBJ2-5, with D perhaps TRBD1 (5 bases). This CDR3 is built from 12 residues. Germline loops: CDR1 SGHAT, CDR2 FQNNGV. V lost 5 bases to trimming and J lost 5 bases, with 9 bases between them. The DNA of the CDR3 is TGTGCCAGCAGCCCCCCAGGGGAGACCCAGTACTTC. The encoded protein is CASSPPGETQYF.

V gene TRBV6-5 combines with J gene TRBJ2-7; 7 bases match TRBD2. CDR1 MNHEY and CDR2 SVGAGI come from the germline V gene. With V trimmed by 2 bases and J by 2 bases, 6 bases remained unmatched. The CDR3 loop spans 15 amino acids. This chain's CDR3 is CASSYLGGEAYEQYF. CDR3 in DNA: TGTGCCAGCAGTTACCTGGGGGGGGAAGCCTACGAGCAGTACTTC.

This rearrangement joins TRBV19 to TRBJ1-3; the match to TRBD1 covers 9 bases. J gave up 1 base and V 3 bases, and 7 bases lay outside the gene matches. The CDR3 covers 17 residues. Germline assignment: CDR1 LNHDA and CDR2 SQIVND (reference sequence). This chain's CDR3 is CASSIRLGTGSGNTIYF. The CDR3 DNA follows: TGTGCCAGTAGTATTCGTCTTGGGACAGGGTCTGGAAACACCATATATTTT.

This clone was seen only a few times. The rearrangement uses TRBV10-2 and TRBJ1-2; no reliable D call. CDR3 length equals 11 residues. V shed 4 bases and J shed 6 bases, with 6 bases lying between them. CDR1 is WSHSY, CDR2 SAAADI, per germline. DNA for the CDR3: TGCGCCAGCAGTGCGTGGAATGGCTACACCTTC. Residues: CASSAWNGYTF.

The rearrangement links TRBV29-1 to TRBJ1-2; 10 bases map to TRBD1. The J segment lost 6 bases and the V segment lost 1 base, leaving 5 bases of the junction unmatched. CDR3 length: 14 amino acids. CDR1 and CDR2 (germline): SQVTM, ANQGSEA. CDR3 in DNA: TGCAGCGTTGAAGGTTTGACAGGGGGCGATGGCTACACCTTC. Its translation is CSVEGLTGGDGYTF.